This paragraph reports one T cell receptor beta chain. Its specificity is not known. Researchers barred patients who had uncontrolled infection, other autoimmune disease, pregnancy or lactation. Orbital computed tomography, thyroid ultrasound, serum thyroxine and TRAb, and clinical symptoms together informed the diagnoses. TCR beta CDR3 regions were amplified from RNA. RT-PCR in the first round (using the HTBI primer set) targeted the TCR CDR3. TCRdb analysed the multiplex PCR reads with MiXCR anew, one entry per CDR3 protein. The sample contains under 700,000 distinct CDR3 sequences, about 45% of which appear only once. The source of the sample is a study of T cells in Graves' hyperthyroidism and ophthalmopathy. Whole-study findings and limits: With a median lead of approximately 6 months before onset, the model predicted ophthalmopathy.

Sequenced: peripheral blood or thyroid tissue (not recorded which). The sequence came from a young woman with Graves' hyperthyroidism.

The CDR3 DNA is TGTGCCTGGAGTGCCAGGGACACCGGGGAGCTGTTTTTT. It translates to CAWSARDTGELFF. This chain uses TRBV30 with TRBJ2-2, with a weak D call TRBD1 (5 bases). Trimming removed 1 base from V and 3 bases from J, with 6 bases in between. This CDR3 has 13 amino acids. The germline V gene encodes CDR1 GTSNPN and CDR2 SVGIG (reference sequence).